This T cell receptor (beta chain) was sequenced for a study of blood T cell repertoires in COVID-19. For the study at large: Sites across the United States, Italy and Spain contributed samples from acute and convalescent COVID-19.

V gave up 5 bases and J gave up 4 bases; unmatched junction bases: 5. Germline loops: CDR1 SGHDT, CDR2 YYEEEE. The CDR3 consists of 13 residues. Using immunoSEQ multiplex PCR, the repertoire was profiled, and TCRdb retains in-frame clones only, with some absent. Of about 160,000 clones listed, under 90% are singletons. The chain combines TRBV5-6 with TRBJ1-2, with TRBD1 matching 7 bases. The material sequenced was peripheral blood. This sequence originates from a woman older than 75 with active or convalescent COVID-19. DNA for the CDR3: TGTGCCAGCAGGGCCGGGACAGTCTATGGCTACACCTTC. This codes for CASRAGTVYGYTF.